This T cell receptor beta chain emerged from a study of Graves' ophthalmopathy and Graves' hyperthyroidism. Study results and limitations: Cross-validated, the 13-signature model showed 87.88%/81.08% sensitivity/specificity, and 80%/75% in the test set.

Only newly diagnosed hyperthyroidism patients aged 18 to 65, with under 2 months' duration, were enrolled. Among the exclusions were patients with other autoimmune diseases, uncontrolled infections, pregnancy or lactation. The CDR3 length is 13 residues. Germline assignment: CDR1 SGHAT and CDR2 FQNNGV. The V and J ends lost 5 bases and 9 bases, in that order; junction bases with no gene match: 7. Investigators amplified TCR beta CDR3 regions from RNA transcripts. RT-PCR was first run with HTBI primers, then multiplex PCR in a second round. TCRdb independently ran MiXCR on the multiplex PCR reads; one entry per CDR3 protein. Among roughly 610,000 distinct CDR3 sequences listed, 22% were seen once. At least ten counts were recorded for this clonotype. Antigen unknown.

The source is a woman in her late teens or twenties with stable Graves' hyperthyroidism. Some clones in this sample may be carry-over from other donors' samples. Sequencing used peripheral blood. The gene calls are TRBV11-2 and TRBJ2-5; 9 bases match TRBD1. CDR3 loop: CASSKDRGRAQYF. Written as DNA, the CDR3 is TGTGCCAGCAGCAAGGACAGGGGAAGGGCCCAGTACTTC.